This paragraph covers one T cell receptor (beta chain) sequence. Per the study methods: For nucleated cells, counts were estimated from reference gene primer amplification. Sequencing used immunoSEQ multiplex PCR; TCRdb keeps in-frame clones, though not all of them. From that table come the V and J calls and clone size; the DNA was used to work out D and trimming. The sample yields a few hundred thousand clones, 85% to 90% seen once. This entry comes from a study of blood T cell repertoires in COVID-19. Looking at the study overall: Researchers got acute and convalescent COVID-19 samples from the United States, Italy and Spain. From T cells, B-cell-depleted T cells, or PBMCs came the material, which was cDNA or gDNA.

From germline, CDR1 is MNHEY and CDR2 SMNVEV (reference sequence). V trimming: 7 bases; J trimming: 0 bases; junction bases outside the gene matches: 8. The CDR3 contains 17 residues. The sequence was collected from a woman in her fifties or sixties with COVID-19, enrolled during active disease. This chain links TRBV27 with TRBJ2-2; the match to TRBD2 covers 10 bases. The sequenced sample consisted of peripheral blood. In DNA, the CDR3 is TGTGCCAGCAAGCGGGGGGGGCGGGGGCCGAACACCGGGGAGCTGTTTTTT. This gives the protein CASKRGGRGPNTGELFF.